This TCR beta chain was sequenced in a study of T-cell memory formation after mild COVID-19 (dated by TCRdb to about 2021). For the study in its entirety: TCR sequence clusters from the two donors were largely donor specific. In a couple of donors, T-cell clones that expanded and contracted after mild COVID-19 were tracked by sequencing TCRalpha and TCRbeta repertoires over time. The cohort was made up of two young adult volunteers, one female and one male, who were previously healthy.

Details on this clonotype: Its cognate antigen has yet to be identified. No much larger clone is present one base from it, and per-base qualities are unavailable.

CDR1 and CDR2 (DFQATT, SNEGSKA) derive from the germline V gene (reference sequence). The CDR3 goes from the cysteine to the phenylalanine over 17 residues. Only the CDR3 region is kept as DNA, spanning 51 bases read in frame from base 1. V is trimmed back by 6 bases and J by 1 base, and the junction contains 14 bases that no gene match accounts for. The instrument given in TCRdb is Illumina NovaSeq 6000. TCRalpha and TCRbeta cDNA libraries were constructed by 5'RACE with constant-segment primers, with sample barcodes and unique molecular identifiers being introduced. RNA was extracted from every sample with Trizol reagent. Amplification of the libraries took two PCR steps, and the second step added a second sample barcode plus Illumina TruSeq adapters. Libraries were sequenced on an Illumina NovaSeq with 2 x 150 bp paired-end reads. The paper's processing steps were these. Reads were demultiplexed and collapsed into UMI-guided consensus sequences with migec v1.2.7. Using mixcr v2.1.11, the UMI consensuses were aligned to TRA and TRB V and J templates and assembled into clonotypes. Clonotypes were classified as expanded or contracted when called significant by both edgeR and NoisET, with noise models trained on biological replicates. For edgeR calls, the cutoffs were a false discovery rate-adjusted p below 0.01 and a log2 fold-change threshold of 1. PCA with hierarchical clustering of max-normalized trajectories of the 1000 most abundant clonotypes was used as exploratory dynamics analysis. Separately sequenced CD4+ and CD8+ repertoires were used to assign a CD4 or CD8 phenotype to each responding clone. In TCRdb, the public reads were trimmed at Q25 with fastp and aligned with MiXCR, with productive beta chains retained. Entries that share a CDR3 protein sequence are merged under the most common genes and DNA. The authors' filters were not applied to this entry. In all, the sample holds roughly 260,000 distinct CDR3 sequences, and about 17% of those were seen once. Approximately 3.4% of the sample is taken by the ten largest.

PBMCs were isolated by Ficoll-Paque density gradient centrifugation. What the study reported, not specific to this receptor: Some responding clones were detected in pre-infection memory, which suggested that pre-existing cross-reactive memory T cells had joined the SARS-CoV-2 response. The study covered only a couple of mild cases, and larger cohorts including severe cases with pre-infection samples were considered necessary. Contracting CD4+ clones were located mainly in the CM and EM memory subsets, whereas CD8+ clones were found to be enriched in EMRA. Whether the second-wave clones peaking on day 37 were SARS-CoV-2 specific was not confirmed. Balanced CD4/CD8 phenotypes were observed for clones contracting from day 15 to 85, whereas a bias towards CD4+ was observed for a second wave of clones expanding from day 15 to 37.

The sample comprised PBMCs or a T cell subset sorted from them (not recorded which). This TCR was sampled from a man aged 18 to 30 who had mild COVID-19 (a few samples of this study predate the infection). The sample titles of this study are shuffled in the database, so cell type and time point are left out; the donor was told from shared clones. The chain uses TRBV20-1 and TRBJ2-4; 8 central bases correspond to TRBD1. In nucleotides, the sequence is TGCAGTGCCCAAGCTCCCCAGGGGGCTGGCGCCAAAAACATTCAGTACTTC. Its coded protein is CSAQAPQGAGAKNIQYF.